This T cell receptor beta chain was identified during a study of T cells after somatic rescue of genetic block. The V and J ends lost 1 base and 1 base respectively, with 4 bases between them. Germline V gene data show CDR1 as MNHNS and CDR2 as SASEGT. CDR3 length: 13 residues. Sequenced by immunoSEQ multiplex PCR; TCRdb stores in-frame clones only, minus some. The top ten clones hold about 3% of a sample with 60,000 to 90,000 clones, more than 75% of them seen once. The rearrangement uses TRBV6-1 and TRBJ1-2; D is ambiguous. The receptor was derived from a man aged 30 to 39. The sequenced sample was peripheral blood mononuclear cells (PBMCs). DNA of the CDR3: TGTGCCAGCAGTGAAGATTTTAACTATGGCTACACCTTC. Translation gives CASSEDFNYGYTF.